These 2 T cell receptor beta chains were all obtained from the same sample, sequenced in a study of beta chain features in type 1 diabetes. The whole isolated RNA underwent reverse transcription, so sequencing captured expressed TCRB transcripts. TCRdb keeps only in-frame clones here, not all; method: immunoSEQ multiplex PCR. The profile shows around 99,000 clones, under 40% of them singletons. The sequenced sample consisted of stem cell memory CD4+ T cells from blood. The receptors come from a woman aged 18 to 35 in good health.

This clone was recorded a few times. The chain carries TRBV28 and TRBJ2-1; D is possibly TRBD2 (5 bases). Germline-derived CDR1 and CDR2 are MDHEN and SYDVKM. Trimming pared 3 bases from V and 13 bases from J, leaving 16 bases between. This CDR3 spans 13 amino acids. The DNA for the CDR3 is TGTGCCAGCAGTTTTCCCCTAGCTTGGTATCAGTTCTTC. Protein product: CASSFPLAWYQFF.

The V and J genes are TRBV11-3 and TRBJ2-5, with a tentative D call TRBD2 (6 bases). Germline V gene data show CDR1 as SGHNT and CDR2 as YENEEA. CDR3 size: 15 residues. The germline V and J ends were trimmed by 5 bases and 1 base, with 14 bases remaining between them. The CDR3 here is CASSKTRSPQETQYF. DNA of the CDR3: TGTGCCAGCAGCAAGACTAGGAGCCCCCAAGAGACCCAGTACTTC.